The next 24 T cell receptor beta chains were all read from a single sample in a study of cytomegalovirus exposure and HLA in healthy donors. Repertoires were generated with immunoSEQ multiplex PCR, while TCRdb's copy carries only in-frame clones and drops some. The sample shows about 100,000 clones, about 95% of them seen only once. Sequences were obtained from PBMCs. The receptors stem from a woman younger than 30 in good health and CMV-seronegative.

This clone was seen only a few times. The rearrangement uses TRBV29-1 and TRBJ1-2, with TRBD1 matching 10 bases. The CDR3 is 13 residues long. Germline-derived CDR1 and CDR2 are SQVTM and ANQGSEA. After removal of 6 bases from V and 2 bases from J, the junction contained 3 bases not matched to a gene. The CDR3 sequence is CSVRTGGNYGYTF. The CDR3 DNA follows: TGCAGCGTCCGGACAGGGGGAAACTATGGCTACACCTTC.

The V gene is TRBV18, the J gene TRBJ2-1; TRBD2 matches 10 bases. The CDR3 spans 15 residues. Germline CDR1 KGHSH, CDR2 LQKENI. V dropped 1 base and J dropped 7; count of bases not matched to a gene: 4. For the CDR3, the DNA is TGTGCCAGCTCACCACTAGCGGGAGGAGGGAATGAGCAGTTCTTC. It translates to CASSPLAGGGNEQFF.

This clone came up once. This chain connects TRBV6-5 to TRBJ2-7, with 9 nucleotides matching TRBD1. V was clipped by 6 bases and J by 2 bases; unmatched bases: 8. Per the germline V gene, CDR1 is MNHEY and CDR2 is SVGAGI. The CDR3 length is 15 residues. For the CDR3, the DNA is TGTGCCAGCAGCCCCGGGACAGGGCTTCCCTACGAGCAGTACTTC. Amino acid sequence: CASSPGTGLPYEQYF.

This clone was counted a few times. The chain links TRBV27 to TRBJ2-2; tentative D call: TRBD1 (7 bases). The CDR3 length is 18 residues. V was pared by 7 bases and J by 2 bases, with 23 bases between. Germline CDR1 is MNHEY and CDR2 is SMNVEV (reference sequence). The CDR3 reads CASISPAWTGLNTGELFF. The CDR3 nucleotides are TGTGCCAGCATATCACCCGCCTGGACAGGACTAAACACCGGGGAGCTGTTTTTT.

V usage is TRBV11-2 and J usage is TRBJ2-7; 8 nucleotides match TRBD1. The CDR3 sequence is 15 residues long. With 5 bases clipped from V and 0 bases from J, the junction kept 6 bases outside the gene matches. The germline V gene encodes CDR1 SGHAT and CDR2 FQNNGV. CDR3 sequence: CASSPRQGTSYEQYF. CDR3 DNA: TGTGCCAGCAGCCCCCGACAGGGGACCTCCTACGAGCAGTACTTC.

The V gene is TRBV19, the J gene TRBJ2-4; D perhaps matches TRBD2 (5 bases). Germline CDR1 and CDR2: LNHDA and SQIVND (reference sequence). CDR3 length: 18 amino acids. Trimming took 2 bases from V and 6 from J, leaving 23 bases between them. The CDR3 nucleotides are TGTGCCAGTAGTATATCCCCGACCCGGACTCCGCGGGTAAACATTCAGTACTTC. Translating gives CASSISPTRTPRVNIQYF. Full variable domain (remainder filled in from reference TRBV19 and TRBJ2-4): DGGITQSPKYLFRKEGQNVTLSCEQNLNHDAMYWYRQDPGQGLRLIYYSQIVNDFQKGDIAEGYSVSREKKESFPLTVTSAQKNPTAFYLCASSISPTRTPRVNIQYFGAGTRLSVL.

The chain is built from TRBV4-1 and TRBJ1-1; tentative D call: TRBD1 (5 bases). With 3 bases removed from V and 0 bases from J, the gap between germline ends came to 17 bases. CDR3 length: 17 residues. Germline loops: CDR1 MGHRA, CDR2 YSYEKL. The CDR3 reads CASSHPRQRTMNTEAFF. The CDR3 nucleotides read TGCGCCAGCAGCCACCCCCGACAGCGTACAATGAACACTGAAGCTTTCTTT.

The V gene is TRBV7-9, the J gene TRBJ2-7; unclear D gene. Looked up from germline, CDR1 is SEHNR and CDR2 is FQNEAQ (reference sequence). The CDR3 is 12 amino acids. The V end lost 4 bases, the J end lost 12 bases, and 16 bases lay between the germline ends. The CDR3 loop is CASSYDTQDPYF. The CDR3 DNA reads as TGTGCCAGCAGCTATGACACCCAAGACCCGTACTTC.

The V call is TRBV19, the J call TRBJ1-3; D gene ambiguous. Between the trimmed V and J ends, which lost 7 bases and 4 bases, there was a span of 14 bases. The CDR3 spans 14 residues. Per the germline V gene, CDR1 is LNHDA and CDR2 is SQIVND (reference sequence). The CDR3 DNA sequence: TGTGCCAGTACCATTCCGGGAGAAGGAAACACCATATATTTT. Translating it yields CASTIPGEGNTIYF.

This chain links TRBV30 with TRBJ1-2, with D uncertain. Germline V gives CDR1 GTSNPN, CDR2 SVGIG (reference sequence). The CDR3 extends over 11 amino acids. The V end lost 0 bases, the J end lost 5 bases, and 4 bases lay between the germline ends. CDR3 sequence reads: CAWSVQYGYTF. DNA of the CDR3: TGTGCCTGGAGTGTACAATATGGCTACACCTTC.

This sequence joins TRBV2 and TRBJ1-1; 7 nucleotides align to TRBD1. Germline values: CDR1 SNHLY, CDR2 FYNNEI. With 6 bases clipped from V and 0 bases from J, the junction kept 1 base outside the gene matches. This CDR3 spans 13 amino acids. The CDR3 spells CASRGQLNTEAFF. DNA of the CDR3: TGTGCCAGCAGGGGACAGCTGAACACTGAAGCTTTCTTT.

The genes are TRBV7-8 and TRBJ1-5; 9 nucleotides match TRBD1. The CDR3 loop spans 16 amino acids. Germline loops: CDR1 SGHVS, CDR2 FQNEAQ. The V segment lost 5 bases and the J segment 3 bases; nucleotides outside the gene matches: 8. In DNA, the CDR3 is TGTGCCAGCAGCCAACAGGGGGCGAGCCCCAATCAGCCCCAGCATTTT. Its protein product is CASSQQGASPNQPQHF.

CDR3 protein: CASTLSKGAYGYTF. CDR3 nucleotide sequence: TGTGCCAGCACCCTAAGTAAGGGGGCGTATGGCTACACCTTC. V gene TRBV6-5 combines with J gene TRBJ1-2; the match to TRBD1 covers 7 bases. The germline CDR1 and CDR2 sequences are MNHEY and SVGAGI. CDR3 size: 14 residues. V was clipped by 7 bases and J by 5 bases; unmatched bases: 10.

The chain combines TRBV21-1 with TRBJ2-6; TRBD1, the table's D call, was not compared with the DNA. TRBV21-1 is assigned pseudogene status. CDR3 size: 14 residues. In DNA, the CDR3 is TGTGCCAGAATAGGGGGCTCTGGGGCCAACGTCCTGACTTTC. This translates into CARIGGSGANVLTF.

This chain links TRBV18 with TRBJ2-3; 9 bases align to TRBD1. The CDR3 spans 15 residues. V lost 0 bases and J lost 5; bases outside the gene matches: 3. Germline V lookup: CDR1 KGHSH, CDR2 LQKENI. CDR3 protein: CASSPPGQGIDTQYF. The CDR3 DNA is TGTGCCAGCTCACCACCAGGACAGGGGATAGATACGCAGTATTTT.

The V gene is TRBV9, the J gene TRBJ2-1; D is ambiguous. The germline gives CDR1 SGDLS, CDR2 YYNGEE. This CDR3 spans 15 amino acids. The V end was cut by 4 bases, the J end by 2 bases, with 13 bases between. CDR3 region: CASSPKELTYNEQFF. CDR3 DNA sequence: TGTGCCAGCAGCCCCAAGGAGTTAACCTACAATGAGCAGTTCTTC. Full variable domain (rest looked up from reference TRBV9 and TRBJ2-1): DSGVTQTPKHLITATGQRVTLRCSPRSGDLSVYWYQQSLDQGLQFLIQYYNGEERAKGNILERFSAQQFPDLHSELNLSSLELGDSALYFCASSPKELTYNEQFFGPGTRLTVL.

The chain uses TRBV27 and TRBJ2-1; the D is unclear. The CDR3 length is 15 residues. Germline CDR1 MNHEY, CDR2 SMNVEV (reference sequence). With 3 bases removed from V and 4 bases from J, the gap between germline ends came to 13 bases. The CDR3 DNA sequence: TGTGCCAGCAGTTTGACGGTGAGGCGATACAATGAGCAGTTCTTC. Translation: CASSLTVRRYNEQFF.

The chain joins TRBV5-1 to TRBJ2-2; TRBD1 aligns across 7 bases. The V and J ends lost 0 bases and 0 bases, in that order; junction bases with no gene match: 2. Germline V CDR1 and CDR2: SGHRS, YFSETQ. The CDR3 totals 16 residues. The CDR3 protein is CASSLAGTANTGELFF. The CDR3 DNA reads as TGCGCCAGCAGCTTGGCCGGGACAGCGAACACCGGGGAGCTGTTTTTT.

The chain joins TRBV2 to TRBJ1-1; D remains unclear. Trimming cost V 7 bases and J 0 bases, with 6 bases left between them. This CDR3 is 12 amino acids long. Germline V gene lookup returns CDR1 SNHLY and CDR2 FYNNEI. CDR3 residues: CASTRMNTEAFF. The DNA for the CDR3 is TGTGCCAGCACCAGGATGAACACTGAAGCTTTCTTT.

The chain joins TRBV19 to TRBJ1-2; 12 bases map to TRBD1. Looked up from germline, CDR1 is LNHDA and CDR2 is SQIVND (reference sequence). The V segment lost 7 bases and the J segment 3 bases; nucleotides outside the gene matches: 15. This CDR3 region has 18 residues. In DNA form, the CDR3 reads TGTGCCAGTATCTCCCAAGCGGGACAGGGGGCAGAAGACTATGGCTACACCTTC. This codes for CASISQAGQGAEDYGYTF.

The chain is built from TRBV27 and TRBJ2-3, with 12 bases lining up with TRBD2. The V segment lost 5 bases and the J segment 5 bases; nucleotides outside the gene matches: 8. Germline V gene data show CDR1 as MNHEY and CDR2 as SMNVEV (reference sequence). This CDR3 comprises 16 residues. CDR3 region: CASSAGLAGWVDTQYF. The CDR3 DNA is TGTGCCAGCAGTGCCGGACTAGCGGGATGGGTAGATACGCAGTATTTT.

The V call is TRBV5-1, the J call TRBJ2-1, with TRBD1 matching 11 bases. The CDR3 is 15 residues long. The V segment lost 3 bases and the J segment 2 bases; nucleotides outside the gene matches: 1. The germline V gene encodes CDR1 SGHRS and CDR2 YFSETQ. The CDR3 reads CASSWGQGAYNEQFF. CDR3 coding DNA: TGCGCCAGCAGCTGGGGACAGGGGGCCTACAATGAGCAGTTCTTC.

The chain has TRBV29-1 and TRBJ1-2; the match to TRBD1 covers 8 bases. Germline CDR1 reads SQVTM; CDR2 reads ANQGSEA. There are 15 residues in the CDR3. V shed 3 bases and J 4 bases; nucleotides not matched to a gene: 10. The CDR3 region has the DNA TGCAGCGTTGAGAAGGCAGGGGGCGCTGGCTATGGCTACACCTTC. Translated, it gives CSVEKAGGAGYGYTF.

The V call is TRBV4-2, the J call TRBJ2-7, with D possibly being TRBD1 (5 bases). V lost 0 bases and J 2 bases, leaving 14 bases between the germline ends. The V gene's germline CDR1 is LGHNA and CDR2 YNFKEQ. The CDR3 is 16 residues long. CDR3 DNA sequence: TGTGCCAGCAGCCAAGATTTAGGGGAAACCCCCTACGAGCAGTACTTC. As protein: CASSQDLGETPYEQYF.